These 15 T cell receptor beta chains were all obtained from the same sample, sequenced in a study of regulatory T cells in long-lasting Graves disease. Arm-PCR of CDR3 regions and iRepertoire HTBI primers were used to build TCR beta libraries. TCRdb ran MiXCR on the multiplex PCR reads and lists one entry per CDR3 protein. The sample has over 500,000 distinct CDR3 sequences; around 17% are singletons. Time point indicated: newly diagnosed GD, antithyroid drugs for less than 3 months. TCR sequences were obtained from RNA taken from PBMCs. The sample also formed part of further work on T cells in Graves' hyperthyroidism and ophthalmopathy.

This specimen consisted of peripheral blood mononuclear cells (PBMCs), obtained at new diagnosis, from a patient treated with antithyroid drugs. These receptors were taken from a woman aged 25 to 39 with Graves disease.

This clonotype was observed at least ten times. The chain recombines TRBV27 with TRBJ2-7; D could derive from TRBD1 or TRBD2 (5 bases each). Germline CDR1 and CDR2: MNHEY and SMNVEV (reference sequence). Trimming cost V 0 bases and J 3 bases, with 15 bases left between them. This CDR3 has 16 residues. Here the CDR3 reads CASSLSPTRGGYEQYF. DNA of the CDR3: TGTGCCAGCAGTTTATCACCTACGAGGGGCGGCTACGAGCAGTACTTC.

There are many counts of this clonotype. The chain links TRBV7-9 to TRBJ1-2, with a possible D match to TRBD1 (5 bases). The V gene's germline CDR1 is SEHNR and CDR2 FQNEAQ (reference sequence). The CDR3 consists of 12 residues. V lost 5 bases and J lost 3, with 7 bases in between. The CDR3 region has the DNA TGTGCCAGCAGCCAGGGATACTATGGCTACACCTTC. Amino acid sequence: CASSQGYYGYTF.

On this clonotype: This may arise from a read error, as a much more abundant clone is one base away. The gene calls are TRBV7-2 and TRBJ2-1, with TRBD2 matching over 14 bases. The CDR3 runs 14 residues. Germline trimming cut 5 bases from V and 13 bases from J; bases unmatched to any gene: 7. Germline assignment: CDR1 SGHTA and CDR2 FQGNSA. The CDR3 loop reads CASSPGLAGEPQFF. As DNA, the CDR3 is TGTGCCAGCAGCCCGGGACTAGCGGGAGAACCACAGTTCTTC. The complete variable domain, with remaining parts taken from reference TRBV7-2 and TRBJ2-1, reads GAGVSQSPSNKVTEKGKDVELRCDPISGHTALYWYRQSLGQGLEFLIYFQGNSAPDKSGLPSDRFSAERTGGSVSTLTIQRTQQEDSAVYLCASSPGLAGEPQFFGPGTRLTVL.

In this sample, this clonotype turned up many times. This rearrangement joins TRBV5-5 to TRBJ1-3; D is unresolved. Trimming removed 5 bases at V and 1 base at J, with 19 bases between. CDR3 length equals 17 residues. Per the germline V gene, CDR1 is SGHKS and CDR2 is YYEKEE (reference sequence). In nucleotides, the CDR3 is TGTGCCAGCAGGGATTACAGAGCCCGTACTTCTGGAAACACCATATATTTT. Translation: CASRDYRARTSGNTIYF.

The chain recombines TRBV10-3 with TRBJ2-7; 7 nucleotides line up with TRBD2. Germline V gene data show CDR1 as ENHRY and CDR2 as SYGVKD. This CDR3 has 14 amino acids. With V trimmed by 10 bases and J by 3 bases, 12 bases remained unmatched. The CDR3 region has the DNA TGTGCCAGCCACCTCGGGGCGGGGGACTACGAGCAGTACTTC. It yields the protein CASHLGAGDYEQYF.

The rearrangement links TRBV12-3 or TRBV12-4 to TRBJ1-3; no firm D call. The V end lost 4 bases, the J end lost 0 bases, and 13 bases lay between the germline ends. This CDR3 comprises 16 residues. The DNA for the CDR3 is TGTGCCAGCAGTTCTCGGACCCAGAGCTCTGGAAACACCATATATTTT. Amino acid sequence: CASSSRTQSSGNTIYF.

This clonotype has only a few counts. This sequence joins TRBV10-3 and TRBJ2-1; 11 nucleotides match TRBD2. V shed 6 bases and J 5 bases; nucleotides not matched to a gene: 3. The CDR3 loop spans 14 amino acids. Per the germline V gene, CDR1 is ENHRY and CDR2 is SYGVKD. The CDR3 spells CAISLLAGDNEQFF. Written as DNA, the CDR3 is TGTGCCATCAGCCTACTAGCGGGAGACAATGAGCAGTTCTTC.

This clonotype was counted only a few times. This sequence joins TRBV28 and TRBJ1-3; perhaps TRBD1 as D (6 bases). V lost 5 bases, J lost 0 bases, and 14 bases lay in between. CDR1 and CDR2 (germline): MDHEN, SYDVKM. The CDR3 runs to 16 residues. CDR3 loop: CASSIDRTLSGNTIYF. The CDR3 region has the DNA TGTGCCAGCAGTATTGACAGGACCCTCTCTGGAAACACCATATATTTT. Together with reference TRBV28 and TRBJ1-3, the CDR3 gives the full variable domain: DVKVTQSSRYLVKRTGEKVFLECVQDMDHENMFWYRQDPGLGLRLIYFSYDVKMKEKGDIPEGYSVSREKKERFSLILESASTNQTSMYLCASSIDRTLSGNTIYFGEGSWLTVV.

This clonotype has more than one count but fewer than ten. J is TRBJ2-1 and V is TRBV28, with D tentatively TRBD1 or TRBD2 (5 bases each). TRBJ2-5 explains the end of the DNA better; the J call may be wrong. CDR1 MDHEN and CDR2 SYDVKM come from the germline V gene. The CDR3 contains 14 residues. The CDR3: CASSPMGTQETQYF. CDR3 DNA: TGTGCCAGCAGTCCAATGGGGACCCAAGAGACCCAGTACTTC.

The sample holds a few counts of this clonotype. The CDR3 DNA sequence: TGTGCCAGTAGTGGAGGAAGGGCGCAGTTCTTC. Amino acids: CASSGGRAQFF. The chain joins TRBV19 to TRBJ2-1; tentative D call: TRBD2 (5 bases). CDR3 length equals 11 residues. Trimming took 5 bases from V and 12 from J, leaving 11 bases between them. Per the germline V gene, CDR1 is LNHDA and CDR2 is SQIVND (reference sequence).

The rearrangement uses TRBV6-1 and TRBJ2-7; D remains ambiguous. CDR3 length: 12 amino acids. CDR1 is MNHNS, CDR2 SASEGT, per germline. Trimming removed 7 bases from V and 3 bases from J, with 10 bases in between. DNA for the CDR3: TGTGCCAGCACCAAAACCGGCTACGAGCAGTACTTC. Its protein is CASTKTGYEQYF.

This clonotype appeared many times. The chain carries TRBV28 and TRBJ1-3; possible D gene TRBD1, 6 bases. CDR1 and CDR2 from the germline V gene are MDHEN and SYDVKM. V lost 5 bases and J 0 bases, leaving 11 bases between the germline ends. The CDR3 spans 15 residues. The CDR3 bases are TGTGCCAGCAGTGTGGGACAAATCTCTGGAAACACCATATATTTT. Encoded protein: CASSVGQISGNTIYF. Complete variable domain (other parts from reference TRBV28 and TRBJ1-3): DVKVTQSSRYLVKRTGEKVFLECVQDMDHENMFWYRQDPGLGLRLIYFSYDVKMKEKGDIPEGYSVSREKKERFSLILESASTNQTSMYLCASSVGQISGNTIYFGEGSWLTVV.

This clonotype was counted at least ten times. The rearrangement links TRBV20-1 to TRBJ1-1; no clear D. The germline CDR1 and CDR2 sequences are DFQATT and SNEGSKA (reference sequence). The length of the CDR3 is 12 residues. V dropped 1 base and J dropped 6 bases, with 9 bases sitting between them. CDR3 nucleotide sequence: TGCAGTGCTAGAGGGATTAGGGCTGAAGCTTTCTTT. This sequence encodes CSARGIRAEAFF.

This clonotype was observed many times. The chain uses TRBV15 and TRBJ2-1; D gene uncertain. Germline values: CDR1 LNHNV, CDR2 YYDKDF (reference sequence). This CDR3 is built from 11 residues. V shed 3 bases and J shed 9 bases, with 6 bases lying between them. This CDR3 reads CATSSGIEQFF. The CDR3 nucleotides read TGTGCCACCAGCAGTGGGATTGAGCAGTTCTTC. Drawing the rest from reference TRBV15 and TRBJ2-1, the complete variable domain is DAMVIQNPRYQVTQFGKPVTLSCSQTLNHNVMYWYQQKSSQAPKLLFHYYDKDFNNEADTPDNFQSRRPNTSFCFLDIRSPGLGDTAMYLCATSSGIEQFFGPGTRLTVL.

This clonotype was counted at least ten times. CDR3 amino acids: CSGNAGGSEAFF. In DNA, the CDR3 is TGCAGCGGAAACGCAGGGGGCTCTGAAGCTTTCTTT. V usage is TRBV20-1 and J usage is TRBJ1-1; 8 bases agree with TRBD1. In germline, CDR1 is DFQATT, CDR2 SNEGSKA (reference sequence). The CDR3 is made up of 12 amino acids.